This T cell receptor beta chain emerged from a study of early T cells in non-severe SARS-CoV-2 infection. Across the whole study: It was bulk RNA from unsorted whole blood that was sequenced, and the chains were unpaired.

The protocol attached unique molecular identifiers to individual cDNA molecules. MiXCR, applied by TCRdb to the 5' RACE reads, yields one record per CDR3 protein. In the table there are about 49,000 distinct CDR3 sequences, less than 7.5% of which are singletons. The CDR3 loop spans 17 amino acids. J gave up 6 bases and V 0 bases, and 12 bases lay outside the gene matches. Germline-derived CDR1 and CDR2 are DFQATT and SNEGSKA (reference sequence). The rearrangement links TRBV20-1 to TRBJ2-1; 9 bases map to TRBD1. The sample was whole blood, taken at baseline. This TCR was sampled from an adult who was a healthcare worker with PCR-confirmed SARS-CoV-2 infection or an uninfected control (not recorded which). In nucleotides, the CDR3 is TGCAGTGCTAGAGATTCTCCCCTCGGGACAGGGCTCAATGAGCAGTTCTTC. Translated: CSARDSPLGTGLNEQFF.